This TCR beta chain is drawn from a study of blood T cell repertoires in COVID-19. Study information: The United States, Italy and Spain were the sources of the acute and convalescent COVID-19 samples.

The germline V and J ends were trimmed by 3 bases and 3 bases, with 8 bases remaining between them. Germline CDR1 and CDR2: KGHSH and LQKENI. The CDR3 is 13 amino acids. As processed by the authors: Amplified reference gene primers provided the basis for estimating nucleated cell counts. Profiling relied on immunoSEQ multiplex PCR, and the TCRdb table lists in-frame clones only, not all of them. Clonal size and the V and J genes are those of that table, whereas D and trimming came from the DNA. The sample yields 200,000 to 250,000 clones, approximately 84% seen once. The V call is TRBV18, the J call TRBJ1-1; D uncertain. This TCR was sampled from a woman aged 30 to 39 who had recovered from COVID-19. The sequenced sample was peripheral blood. DNA of the CDR3: TGTGCCAGCTCACCGGAACAGTACACTGAAGCTTTCTTT. Translated: CASSPEQYTEAFF.